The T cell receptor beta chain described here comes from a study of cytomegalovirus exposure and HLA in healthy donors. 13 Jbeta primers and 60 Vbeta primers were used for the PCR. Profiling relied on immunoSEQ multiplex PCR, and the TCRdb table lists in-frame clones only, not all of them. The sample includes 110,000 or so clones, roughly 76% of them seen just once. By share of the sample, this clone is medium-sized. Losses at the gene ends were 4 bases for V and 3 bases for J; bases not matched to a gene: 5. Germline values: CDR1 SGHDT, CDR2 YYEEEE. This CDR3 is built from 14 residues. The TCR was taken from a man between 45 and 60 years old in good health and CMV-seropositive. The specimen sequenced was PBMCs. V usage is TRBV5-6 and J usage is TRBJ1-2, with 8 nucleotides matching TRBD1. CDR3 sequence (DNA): TGTGCCAGCAGCCGACAGGGGTCATACTATGGCTACACCTTC. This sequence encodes CASSRQGSYYGYTF. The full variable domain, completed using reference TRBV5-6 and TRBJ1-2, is DAGVTQSPTHLIKTRGQQVTLRCSPKSGHDTVSWYQQALGQGPQFIFQYYEEEERQRGNFPDRFSGHQFPNYSSELNVNALLLGDSALYLCASSRQGSYYGYTFGSGTRLTVV.